The clone carrying this T cell receptor (beta chain) occurred many times. The data were taken from a study of molecular identifiers for immune sequencing clone quantification. MiXCR, run by TCRdb on the PCR reads, gives a single entry per CDR3 protein. The data show tens of thousands of distinct CDR3 sequences, around 18% seen once. The V gene lost 4 bases and the J gene lost 8 bases, with 18 bases spanning the gap. The CDR3 is 15 residues long. Germline V gene sequence: CDR1 LGHNA, CDR2 YSLEER. The chain has TRBV4-3 and TRBJ2-4; D gene unclear. The receptor was derived from a human donor in good health. Some libraries in this study had Jurkat cell RNA spiked in. Sequenced input: naive CD8+ T cells from blood, with Jurkat cell RNA spiked in. Described subset: FACS-sorted CD8+CD4-CCR7+CD45RA+ naive T cells. CDR3 in amino acids: CASSPSPSGWDIQYF. CDR3 bases: TGCGCCAGCAGCCCGTCTCCGTCCGGCTGGGACATTCAGTACTTC.